This T cell receptor beta chain was observed in a study of T-cell memory formation after mild COVID-19. Turning to the study itself: Each donor largely had its own TCR clusters.

About this clonotype itself: Its cognate antigen is unknown.

Findings of the study overall: Mainly CM and EM harbored the contracting CD4+ clones; mainly EMRA harbored the CD8+ ones. CD4/CD8 balance held among clones contracting day 15 to 85, and later expanders leaned CD4+.

Each CDR3 protein is one row after TCRdb ran MiXCR on the 5' RACE reads. The sample records about 270,000 distinct CDR3 sequences, around 17% being singletons. CDR1 and CDR2 from the germline V gene are SEHNR and FQNEAQ (reference sequence). The CDR3 covers 14 residues. J gave up 3 bases and V 5 bases, and 6 bases lay outside the gene matches. What was sequenced was PBMCs or a T cell subset sorted from them (not recorded which). This clonotype was sampled from a man between 18 and 35 years old who had mild COVID-19 (a few samples of this study predate the infection). Cell type and time point are not known. This chain joins TRBV7-9 and TRBJ1-2; 7 nucleotides line up with TRBD1. The CDR3: CASSTPDRYYGYTF. The CDR3 nucleotides read TGTGCCAGCAGCACCCCGGACAGGTACTATGGCTACACCTTC.